This T cell receptor beta chain stems from a study of T cells of healthy individuals. This clonotype was found many times. A single record per CDR3 protein comes from TCRdb applying MiXCR to the 5' RACE reads. The profile shows 100,000 or so distinct CDR3 sequences, 17% of them singletons. This receptor was identified in a human donor in good health.

CDR3 coding DNA: TGTGCCACCAGTGACGCACAGGGGGCATCTGGGGCCAACGTCCTGACTTTC. Amino acid sequence: CATSDAQGASGANVLTF. The V gene is TRBV24-1, the J gene TRBJ2-6, with 9 bases that match TRBD1. This CDR3 region has 17 residues. Germline trimming cut 4 bases from V and 1 base from J; bases unmatched to any gene: 4. The germline V gene encodes CDR1 KGHDR and CDR2 SFDVKD.